This TCR beta chain was retrieved from a study of shared clonotypes between healthy human individuals. Study background: With ages of 18 to 49, the donors were a couple of women and a few men.

Trimming pared 4 bases from V and 2 bases from J, leaving 8 bases between. Germline CDR1 SGHAT, CDR2 FQNNGV. This CDR3 is built from 13 residues. Source study methods: Junction-only sequences without quality scores came from ImmunoSEQ, so filtering differed. Produced via immunoSEQ multiplex PCR; TCRdb's table is partial and in-frame only. That table gives V, J and clone size, and the DNA gave D and trimming. This repertoire shows fewer than 700,000 clones, roughly 79% found once; its top ten account for 12%. Adult Caucasians living in Nashville, Tennessee made up all of the donors. The clonotype comes from a woman in her thirties or forties in good health. Some clones in this sample may be carry-over from other donors' samples. Sequences were obtained from PBMCs. This rearrangement joins TRBV11-2 to TRBJ1-1, with D possibly matching TRBD1 (5 bases). CDR3 in DNA: TGTGCCAGCAGCTGGGGACGAAACACTGAAGCTTTCTTT. It specifies CASSWGRNTEAFF.